The 26 T cell receptor beta chains given below trace back to one sample, sequenced in a study of blood T cell repertoires in COVID-19 (dated by TCRdb to the early 2020s). Libraries were built with the immunoSEQ multiplex PCR assay. Imported from immuneACCESS, the table was reduced by TCRdb to in-frame sequences with V and J called. These copies leave out some clones; in studies compared against another copy, an unresolved V gene accounts for under half, and the cause of the remainder is not known. This sample holds around 73,000 clones; approximately 71% were observed only once. In total, the top ten clones hold approximately 2.3% of the sample. Sequencing input: peripheral blood. The receptors stem from an older man with COVID-19, enrolled during active disease.

This chain connects TRBV5-1 to TRBJ1-1; D gene unclear. Trimming cost V 0 bases and J 7 bases, with 4 bases left between them. This CDR3 has 11 amino acids. The germline CDR1 and CDR2 sequences are SGHRS and YFSETQ. CDR3 DNA: TGCGCCAGCAGCTTGGGTAGTGAAGCTTTCTTT. Protein product: CASSLGSEAFF.

This chain uses TRBV7-3 with TRBJ2-3, with 9 positions matching TRBD2. The CDR3 is 14 residues long. In germline, CDR1 is SGHTA, CDR2 FQGTGA. Trimming removed 3 bases from V and 5 bases from J; junction bases left unmatched: 3. As DNA, the CDR3 is TGTGCCAGCAGCTTTGGTAGCGGGGGAGATACGCAGTATTTT. Protein sequence: CASSFGSGGDTQYF.

This clone was detected a few times. The rearrangement uses TRBV7-2 and TRBJ1-1; 7 positions agree with TRBD1. Looked up from germline, CDR1 is SGHTA and CDR2 is FQGNSA. The V gene end was trimmed by 7 bases and the J gene end by 4 bases; junction bases not matched to a gene: 9. The CDR3 extends over 14 amino acids. The CDR3 DNA reads as TGTGCCAGCACATCACAGGGGTTTAGCACTGAAGCTTTCTTT. This translates into CASTSQGFSTEAFF.

The chain couples TRBV28 to TRBJ2-4, with a tentative D call TRBD2 (7 bases). CDR3 length: 17 amino acids. CDR1 is MDHEN and CDR2 is SYDVKM in the germline V gene. V was clipped by 4 bases and J by 1 base, with 17 bases between them. CDR3: CASSSPPGGRAKNIQYF. DNA of the CDR3: TGTGCCAGCAGTTCCCCACCCGGGGGGCGCGCCAAAAACATTCAGTACTTC.

This clone showed up just a few times. V gene TRBV5-6 combines with J gene TRBJ1-5; perhaps TRBD1 as D (5 bases). The CDR3 has 15 residues. The V end was cut by 3 bases, the J end by 4 bases, with 14 bases between. CDR1 is SGHDT, CDR2 YYEEEE, per germline. The CDR3 region is CASSYSGLGNQPQHF. CDR3 nucleotide sequence: TGTGCCAGCAGCTACTCAGGGTTAGGGAATCAGCCCCAGCATTTT.

The CDR3 sequence: CATSDSPTGNNEQFF. CDR3 DNA sequence: TGTGCCACCAGTGATTCCCCAACAGGGAACAATGAGCAGTTCTTC. The V call is TRBV24-1, the J call TRBJ2-1; TRBD1 is a possible D gene (6 bases). The CDR3 totals 15 residues. Looked up from germline, CDR1 is KGHDR and CDR2 is SFDVKD. V lost 2 bases, J lost 5 bases, and 12 bases lay in between.

The J gene is TRBJ2-3, the V gene TRBV7-3; TRBD1 agrees at 9 bases. This CDR3 has 14 amino acids. CDR1 and CDR2 (germline): SGHTA, FQGTGA. The trim removed 6 bases at V and 6 bases at J, leaving 7 bases unmatched. Here the CDR3 DNA reads TGTGCCAGCAGGCCACAGGGGGCTGGTGATACGCAGTATTTT. Translating it yields CASRPQGAGDTQYF. Full variable domain (missing parts from reference TRBV7-3 and TRBJ2-3): GAGVSQTPSNKVTEKGKYVELRCDPISGHTALYWYRQSLGQGPEFLIYFQGTGAADDSGLPNDRFFAVRPEGSVSTLKIQRTERGDSAVYLCASRPQGAGDTQYFGPGTRLTVL.

V usage is TRBV27 and J usage is TRBJ2-7, with TRBD1 matching over 7 bases. Germline-derived CDR1 and CDR2 are MNHEY and SMNVEV (reference sequence). This CDR3 is built from 15 residues. Trimming took 0 bases from V and 2 from J; bases not matched to a gene: 4. This CDR3 is CASSLSTGRTYEQYF. The CDR3 nucleotides are TGTGCCAGCAGTTTATCGACAGGGAGAACCTACGAGCAGTACTTC.

V usage is TRBV4-2 and J usage is TRBJ2-7; 13 positions match TRBD2. CDR3 length equals 17 residues. Germline loops: CDR1 LGHNA, CDR2 YNFKEQ. Unmatched junction bases numbered 5, after V lost 1 base and J lost 2 bases. The CDR3 spells CASSQGLAGGVPYEQYF. As DNA, the CDR3 is TGTGCCAGCAGCCAAGGACTAGCGGGAGGTGTCCCCTACGAGCAGTACTTC.

This chain joins TRBV2 and TRBJ1-6; D might be TRBD1 (5 bases). The length of the CDR3 is 14 residues. In germline, CDR1 is SNHLY, CDR2 FYNNEI. The V gene lost 3 bases and the J gene lost 9 bases, with 12 bases spanning the gap. The CDR3 DNA reads as TGTGCCAGCAGTGACCAGGGTCTAGGTTCACCCCTCCACTTT. Translating it yields CASSDQGLGSPLHF.

The J gene is TRBJ1-5, the V gene TRBV28, with 7 bases lining up with TRBD1. This CDR3 has 14 residues. Germline assignment: CDR1 MDHEN and CDR2 SYDVKM. Trimming took 6 bases from V and 9 from J; bases not matched to a gene: 11. CDR3 residues: CASRTGTEIMPQHF. Here the CDR3 DNA reads TGTGCCAGCAGAACCGGGACAGAGATTATGCCCCAGCATTTT.

V is TRBV12-3 or TRBV12-4 and J is TRBJ1-3; TRBD1 matches 7 bases. The CDR3 runs to 13 residues. Trimming at V came to 3 bases and at J to 9 bases, leaving 5 bases not matched to a gene. CDR3 amino acids: CASSFTRGSTIYF. In nucleotides, the CDR3 is TGTGCCAGCAGTTTTACCAGGGGGAGCACCATATATTTT.

V gene TRBV12-3 or TRBV12-4 combines with J gene TRBJ2-2; maybe TRBD1 (5 bases). V was pared by 6 bases and J by 13 bases, with 15 bases between. This CDR3 is built from 12 residues. CDR3 sequence (DNA): TGTGCCAGCAGCCCGATGGCCCAGGGGCTGTTTTTT. Translating gives CASSPMAQGLFF.

This clone came up a few times. This rearrangement joins TRBV6-1 to TRBJ1-5; D might be TRBD1 (5 bases). The CDR3 extends over 15 amino acids. Trimming left V 2 bases short and J 4 bases short, with 12 bases between. Germline V lookup: CDR1 MNHNS, CDR2 SASEGT. In nucleotides, the CDR3 is TGTGCCAGCAGTGAAAGGACGGGACTGAATCAGCCCCAGCATTTT. Translation gives CASSERTGLNQPQHF.

V is TRBV6-1 and J is TRBJ1-6; D is uncertain. CDR1 is MNHNS and CDR2 is SASEGT in the germline V gene. The CDR3 has 11 amino acids. Deletions cut 2 bases from V and 13 bases from J, with 6 bases between. CDR3 sequence reads: CASSEFRPLHF. The CDR3 DNA is TGTGCCAGCAGTGAATTTCGGCCCCTCCACTTT.

The CDR3 protein is CASSYTSGMHEQFF. The CDR3 region has the DNA TGTGCCAGCAGTTACACTAGCGGGATGCATGAGCAGTTCTTC. The chain recombines TRBV6-5 with TRBJ2-1; TRBD2 matches 10 bases. CDR1 and CDR2 (germline): MNHEY, SVGAGI. The CDR3 spans 14 residues. V trimming: 2 bases; J trimming: 8 bases; junction bases outside the gene matches: 3.

This clone has a handful of counts. The V gene is TRBV6-2 or TRBV6-3, the J gene TRBJ2-5; D not resolved. Germline values: CDR1 MNHEY, CDR2 SVGEGT. V was trimmed by 0 bases and J by 5 bases, leaving 4 bases between them. This CDR3 comprises 12 residues. CDR3 loop: CASSYSRETQYF. CDR3 coding DNA: TGTGCCAGCAGTTACTCTCGGGAGACCCAGTACTTC.

This chain's CDR3 is CATTSQGSSGNTIYF. CDR3 sequence (DNA): TGTGCCACGACCTCACAGGGAAGCTCTGGAAACACCATATATTTT. The chain couples TRBV2 to TRBJ1-3; D may be TRBD1 (6 bases). V was pared by 10 bases and J by 0 bases, with 16 bases between. This CDR3 has 15 amino acids. CDR1 SNHLY and CDR2 FYNNEI come from the germline V gene.

Here the CDR3 reads CASSRRRTEAFF. CDR3 DNA sequence: TGTGCCAGCAGCCGGAGAAGAACTGAAGCTTTCTTT. This chain uses TRBV6-5 with TRBJ1-1; D unresolved. Germline V gene data show CDR1 as MNHEY and CDR2 as SVGAGI. This CDR3 has 12 residues. The V end lost 6 bases, the J end lost 5 bases, and 10 bases lay between the germline ends.

This chain joins TRBV30 and TRBJ1-2, with no clear D. With 6 bases removed from V and 4 bases from J, the gap between germline ends came to 18 bases. CDR3 size: 14 residues. In germline, CDR1 is GTSNPN, CDR2 SVGIG (reference sequence). CDR3 loop: CACTDLARTYGYTF. CDR3 sequence (DNA): TGTGCCTGCACCGACCTAGCTAGAACCTATGGCTACACCTTC.

The chain carries TRBV9 and TRBJ2-3, with TRBD2 as a possible D gene (5 bases). V shed 1 base and J shed 0 bases, with 12 bases lying between them. The germline V gene has CDR1 SGDLS and CDR2 YYNGEE. CDR3 length: 16 amino acids. CDR3 loop: CASSVTSMGSTDTQYF. CDR3 nucleotides: TGTGCCAGCAGCGTAACTAGTATGGGAAGCACAGATACGCAGTATTTT.

This clone was seen only a few times. The rearrangement joins TRBV15 to TRBJ1-3, with TRBD1 matching 8 bases. In germline, CDR1 is LNHNV, CDR2 YYDKDF (reference sequence). Unmatched junction bases numbered 19, after V lost 8 bases and J lost 1 base. This CDR3 region has 19 residues. As DNA, the CDR3 is TGTGCCACCGGGCCGGACAGGGCGGCTACCGGGGCGTCTGGAAACACCATATATTTT. It encodes CATGPDRAATGASGNTIYF.

This chain joins TRBV9 and TRBJ2-3; 7 nucleotides agree with TRBD1. V shed 1 base, J shed 5 bases, and the junction held 7 bases outside the gene matches. The CDR3 has 15 amino acids. CDR1 is SGDLS and CDR2 is YYNGEE in the germline V gene. CDR3 coding DNA: TGTGCCAGCAGCGTACTCGACAGGGTTGAAGATACGCAGTATTTT. It codes for CASSVLDRVEDTQYF.

The CDR3 DNA sequence: TGCGCCAGCAGTGAGTCGGGAGCGCTGAGCACAGATACGCAGTATTTT. It translates to CASSESGALSTDTQYF. This rearrangement joins TRBV10-2 to TRBJ2-3, with a tentative D call TRBD2 (5 bases). CDR3 length equals 16 residues. With 0 bases removed from V and 0 bases from J, the gap between germline ends came to 10 bases. CDR1 is WSHSY, CDR2 SAAADI, per germline.

V and J are TRBV10-3 and TRBJ2-1, with 11 bases fitting TRBD2. Germline CDR1 and CDR2: ENHRY and SYGVKD. The V and J ends lost 6 bases and 5 bases, in that order; junction bases with no gene match: 12. The CDR3 runs 17 residues. CDR3 DNA: TGTGCCATCAGGGGGGGGCTAGCGGGAGGTATCCACAATGAGCAGTTCTTC. It translates to CAIRGGLAGGIHNEQFF.

CDR3 bases: TGTGCCAGCAGGTTGGGACAGGGGGCAGAAAAACTGTTTTTT. Protein product: CASRLGQGAEKLFF. This chain joins TRBV6-5 and TRBJ1-4; 12 nucleotides align to TRBD1. With V trimmed by 6 bases and J by 8 bases, 4 bases remained unmatched. This CDR3 comprises 14 residues. The germline CDR1 and CDR2 sequences are MNHEY and SVGAGI.